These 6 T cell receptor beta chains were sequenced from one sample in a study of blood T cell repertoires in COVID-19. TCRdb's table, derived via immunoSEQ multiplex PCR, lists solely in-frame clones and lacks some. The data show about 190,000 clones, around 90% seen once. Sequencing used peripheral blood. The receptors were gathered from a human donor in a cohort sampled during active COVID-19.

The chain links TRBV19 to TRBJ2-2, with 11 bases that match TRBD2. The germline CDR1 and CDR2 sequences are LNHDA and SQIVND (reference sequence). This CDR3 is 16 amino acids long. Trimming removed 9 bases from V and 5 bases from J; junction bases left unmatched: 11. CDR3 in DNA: TGTGCCAGCCGCTATAGCGGGGGGGCCTATACCGGGGAGCTGTTTTTT. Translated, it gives CASRYSGGAYTGELFF.

The CDR3 region is CASRDEGRGVIEQYF. The CDR3 DNA reads as TGTGCCAGCCGTGACGAGGGTCGGGGGGTGATCGAGCAGTACTTC. The chain is built from TRBV7-2 and TRBJ2-7; TRBD2 agrees at 7 bases. With V trimmed by 8 bases and J by 6 bases, 16 bases remained unmatched. CDR1 SGHTA and CDR2 FQGNSA come from the germline V gene. This CDR3 comprises 15 residues.

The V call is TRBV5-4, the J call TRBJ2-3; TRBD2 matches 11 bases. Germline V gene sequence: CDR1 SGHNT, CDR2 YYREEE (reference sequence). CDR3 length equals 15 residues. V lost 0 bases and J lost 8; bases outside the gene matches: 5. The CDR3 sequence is CASSLEGLAGGTQYF. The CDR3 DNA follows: TGTGCCAGCAGCTTGGAGGGCCTAGCGGGGGGTACGCAGTATTTT.

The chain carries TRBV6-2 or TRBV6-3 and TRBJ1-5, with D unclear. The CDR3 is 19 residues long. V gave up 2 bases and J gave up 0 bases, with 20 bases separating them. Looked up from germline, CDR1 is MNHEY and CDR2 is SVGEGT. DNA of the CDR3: TGTGCCAGCAGTTACGAGGACTCTCCGCCTTACTCTAGCAATCAGCCCCAGCATTTT. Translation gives CASSYEDSPPYSSNQPQHF.

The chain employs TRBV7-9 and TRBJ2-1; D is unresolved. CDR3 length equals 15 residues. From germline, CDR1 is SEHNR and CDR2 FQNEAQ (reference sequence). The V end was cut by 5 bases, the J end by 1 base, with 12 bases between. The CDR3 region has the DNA TGTGCCAGCAGCCCGATCGGTGTTTCCTACAATGAGCAGTTCTTC. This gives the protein CASSPIGVSYNEQFF.

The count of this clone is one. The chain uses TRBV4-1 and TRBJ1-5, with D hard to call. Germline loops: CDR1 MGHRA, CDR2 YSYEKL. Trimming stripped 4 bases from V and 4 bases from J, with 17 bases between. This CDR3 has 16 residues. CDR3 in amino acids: CASSLRVGSGNQPQHF. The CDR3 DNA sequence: TGCGCCAGCAGCCTCCGAGTGGGGAGTGGGAATCAGCCCCAGCATTTT.